The rows below give T cell receptor beta chains drawn from one sample of a study of blood T cell repertoires in COVID-19. Assay used: immunoSEQ multiplex PCR; TCRdb lists only in-frame clones, some missing. The sample carries some 200,000 clones, 80% to 90% recorded once. The sequencing input was PBMCs or T cells enriched from blood (not recorded which). Every receptor here comes from a woman aged 45-65 years who had been exposed to COVID-19. The CDR3 runs from the conserved cysteine through the conserved F or W. Each record gives: D gene, V gene, clone size, J gene, CDR3 DNA, CDR3 protein. The D gene is left open where the match is weak. Not every row has a clone size; where given, it reads once, few, many or a size class.

D: .; V: TRBV6-5; size: once; J: TRBJ2-7; DNA: TGTGCCAGCCTACTAGGAGGCTACGAGCAGTACTTC; CDR3: CASLLGGYEQYF
D: TRBD2; V: TRBV5-1; size: .; J: TRBJ2-1; DNA: TGCGCCAGCAGCTTGGTATCCCGACTAGCGGGGGGGCATGAGCAGTTCTTC; CDR3: CASSLVSRLAGGHEQFF
D: TRBD1; V: TRBV2; size: .; J: TRBJ1-5; DNA: TGTGCCAGCACCCCGGGACAGGGTGAAGGCAATCAGCCCCAGCATTTT; CDR3: CASTPGQGEGNQPQHF
D: .; V: TRBV6-5; size: .; J: TRBJ1-3; DNA: TGTGCCAGCAGTTACTCGGGGGCGCTTGGAAACACCATATATTTT; CDR3: CASSYSGALGNTIYF
D: .; V: TRBV21-1; size: .; J: TRBJ1-1; DNA: TGTGCCAGCAGCAAAGACGGGGGGTTGGACACTGAAGCTTTCTTT; CDR3: CASSKDGGLDTEAFF
D: .; V: TRBV30; size: .; J: TRBJ1-6; DNA: TGTGCCTGGAGGCCCAAATCGGGGGAGAGGTCACCCCTCCACTTT; CDR3: CAWRPKSGERSPLHF
D: .; V: TRBV7-2; size: .; J: TRBJ2-7; DNA: TGTGCCAGCAGCTTAGGAACCAGGGGTAGTGGCGAGCAGTACTTC; CDR3: CASSLGTRGSGEQYF
D: TRBD2; V: TRBV2; size: .; J: TRBJ2-1; DNA: TGTGCCAGCGACTCCCCGGGGCTAGCGGGCAATGAGCAGTTCTTC; CDR3: CASDSPGLAGNEQFF
D: .; V: TRBV2; size: .; J: TRBJ1-4; DNA: TGTGCCAGCAGTGAAGCGCGGAGAGAGGCACTGTTTTTT; CDR3: CASSEARREALFF
D: TRBD1; V: TRBV11-2; size: .; J: TRBJ1-1; DNA: TGTGCCAGCAGCTTAGGGCGGCTACGGGACAGGGGGCATCGGTCTGAAGCTTTCTTT; CDR3: CASSLGRLRDRGHRSEAFF
D: .; V: TRBV2; size: .; J: TRBJ2-5; DNA: TGTGCCAGCAGTGAAAATTCCCATGGGCCAGAGACCCAGTACTTC; CDR3: CASSENSHGPETQYF
D: .; V: TRBV5-1; size: .; J: TRBJ2-6; DNA: TGCGCCAGTTCCCCACTATACTCTGGGGCCAACGTCCTGACTTTC; CDR3: CASSPLYSGANVLTF
D: .; V: TRBV30; size: .; J: TRBJ1-1; DNA: TGTGCCTGGGGGGCCGGGTATGGCACTGAAGCTTTCTTT; CDR3: CAWGAGYGTEAFF
D: TRBD2; V: TRBV9; size: .; J: TRBJ2-5; DNA: TGTGCCAGCAGCATCTCTAGCGGGGGGGCCCAAGAGACCCAGTACTTC; CDR3: CASSISSGGAQETQYF